The present entry profiles one T cell receptor (beta chain) with its context. What it recognizes is unknown. An end of the junction does not agree with germline; a read error may underlie this. The data are from a study of human T cells and chemical hapten exposure. Study-level points and caveats: Donors, who had alopecia, may show an immune response that differs from healthy people's.

The CDR3 runs to 11 residues. The sample's time point: pre-sensitization, week 0. Treatment meaning: therapeutic diphenylcyclopropenone sensitization with weekly scalp DPC. TCRdb called the RACE reads again in MiXCR, with one record for every CDR3 protein. This table has some 300,000 distinct CDR3 sequences, around 5.5% appearing once. The rearrangement uses TRBV12-3 or TRBV12-4 and TRBJ2-3; D remains unclear. This receptor was obtained from a woman aged 18-29 years with alopecia areata. Some clones in this sample may be carry-over from other donors' samples. The material was whole blood, obtained in connection with sensitization to the hapten diphenylcyclopropenone (DPC). The CDR3 DNA sequence: TGTGGCAGCAGTTTAAGTGATACGCAGTATTTT. Its translation: CGSSLSDTQYF.